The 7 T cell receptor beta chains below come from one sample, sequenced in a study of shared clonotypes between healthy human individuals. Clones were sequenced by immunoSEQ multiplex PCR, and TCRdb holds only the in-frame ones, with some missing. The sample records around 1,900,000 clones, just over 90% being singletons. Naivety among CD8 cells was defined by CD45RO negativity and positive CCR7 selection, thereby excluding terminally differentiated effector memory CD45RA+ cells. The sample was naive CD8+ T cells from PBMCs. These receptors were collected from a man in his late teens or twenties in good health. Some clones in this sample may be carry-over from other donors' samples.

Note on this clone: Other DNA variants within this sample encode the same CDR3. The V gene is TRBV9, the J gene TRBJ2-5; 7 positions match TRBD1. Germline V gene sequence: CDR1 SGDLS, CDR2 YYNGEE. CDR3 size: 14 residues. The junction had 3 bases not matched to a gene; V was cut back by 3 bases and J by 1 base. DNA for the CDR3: TGTGCCAGCAGCGGGGGGACAGTCCAAGAGACCCAGTACTTC. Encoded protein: CASSGGTVQETQYF.

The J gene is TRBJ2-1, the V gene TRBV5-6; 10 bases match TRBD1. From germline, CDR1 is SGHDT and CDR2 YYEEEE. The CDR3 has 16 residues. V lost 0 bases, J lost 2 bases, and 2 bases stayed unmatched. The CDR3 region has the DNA TGTGCCAGCAGCTTGGCCGGGACAGGGGCCTACAATGAGCAGTTCTTC. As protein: CASSLAGTGAYNEQFF.

Written as DNA, the CDR3 is TGTGCCAGCAGTTTATCCCCCGACTTCTACGAGCAGTACTTC. Protein sequence: CASSLSPDFYEQYF. The chain couples TRBV27 to TRBJ2-7, with no clear D. V lost 0 bases to trimming and J lost 3 bases, with 9 bases between them. The CDR3 has 14 amino acids. Germline assignment: CDR1 MNHEY and CDR2 SMNVEV (reference sequence).

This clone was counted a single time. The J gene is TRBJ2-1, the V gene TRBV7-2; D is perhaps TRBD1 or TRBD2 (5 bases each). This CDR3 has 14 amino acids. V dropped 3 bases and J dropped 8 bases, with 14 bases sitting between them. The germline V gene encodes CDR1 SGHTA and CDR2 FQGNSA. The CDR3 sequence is CASSFGAVVDEQFF. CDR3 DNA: TGTGCCAGCAGCTTCGGGGCGGTGGTCGATGAGCAGTTCTTC.

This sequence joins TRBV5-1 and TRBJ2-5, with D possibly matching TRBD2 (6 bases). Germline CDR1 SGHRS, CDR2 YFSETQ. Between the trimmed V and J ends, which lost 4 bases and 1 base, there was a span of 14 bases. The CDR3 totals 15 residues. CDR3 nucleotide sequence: TGCGCCAGCAGCACGTCGAGGACTACCCAAGAGACCCAGTACTTC. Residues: CASSTSRTTQETQYF.

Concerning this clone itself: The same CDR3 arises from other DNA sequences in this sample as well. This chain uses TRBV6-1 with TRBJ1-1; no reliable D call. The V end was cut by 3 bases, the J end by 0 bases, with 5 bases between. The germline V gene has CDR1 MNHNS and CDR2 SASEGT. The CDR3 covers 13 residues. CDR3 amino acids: CASSETVNTEAFF. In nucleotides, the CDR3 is TGTGCCAGCAGTGAGACCGTGAACACTGAAGCTTTCTTT.

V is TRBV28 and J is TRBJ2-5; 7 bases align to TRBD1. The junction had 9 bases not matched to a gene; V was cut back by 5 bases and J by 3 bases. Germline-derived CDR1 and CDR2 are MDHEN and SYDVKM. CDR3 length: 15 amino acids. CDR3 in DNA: TGTGCCAGCAGTCCCCCTCGGACAGGAAAAGAGACCCAGTACTTC. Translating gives CASSPPRTGKETQYF.